A single sample gave rise to the 4 T cell receptor beta chains below, sequenced in a study of cytomegalovirus exposure and HLA in healthy donors. PCR amplification relied on 60 Vbeta primers (plus 13 Jbeta primers). Data came from immunoSEQ multiplex PCR; TCRdb stores just in-frame clones and leaves some out. The sample includes under 300,000 clones, 86% of them seen just once. The sample taken for sequencing was PBMCs. The source of these receptors is a man aged 40-49 years in good health and CMV-seropositive.

This CDR3 is CASSYSRGSTGELFF. The CDR3 coding sequence is TGTGCCAGCAGTTACTCGCGGGGGTCCACCGGGGAGCTGTTTTTT. The J gene is TRBJ2-2, the V gene TRBV6-5; TRBD2 matches 7 bases. CDR3 length: 15 amino acids. CDR1 and CDR2 from the germline V gene are MNHEY and SVGAGI. J was trimmed by 4 bases and V by 0 bases; bases with no gene match: 2.

J is TRBJ2-3 and V is TRBV28; the match to TRBD1 covers 11 bases. This CDR3 has 16 residues. Germline V gene sequence: CDR1 MDHEN, CDR2 SYDVKM. Germline trimming cut 4 bases from V and 1 base from J; bases unmatched to any gene: 4. CDR3 loop: CASSSAGQGGTDTQYF. Here the CDR3 DNA reads TGTGCCAGCAGTTCGGCGGGACAGGGGGGCACAGATACGCAGTATTTT.

The chain has TRBV5-1 and TRBJ2-7, with D perhaps matching TRBD1 (6 bases). The CDR3 has 14 amino acids. Per germline, CDR1 SGHRS and CDR2 YFSETQ. V was shortened by 2 bases and J by 4 bases, with 13 bases between the two germline ends. CDR3 in amino acids: CASSFWGPEYEQYF. As DNA, the CDR3 is TGCGCCAGCAGCTTTTGGGGGCCTGAATACGAGCAGTACTTC. Drawing the rest from reference TRBV5-1 and TRBJ2-7, the complete variable domain is KAGVTQTPRYLIKTRGQQVTLSCSPISGHRSVSWYQQTPGQGLQFLFEYFSETQRNKGNFPGRFSGRQFSNSRSEMNVSTLELGDSALYLCASSFWGPEYEQYFGPGTRLTVT.

There are a few counts of this clone. The chain combines TRBV5-8 with TRBJ1-5; D is unclear. This CDR3 has 15 residues. V was clipped by 4 bases and J by 2 bases, with 13 bases between them. Germline V gives CDR1 SGHTS, CDR2 YDEGEE. In DNA form, the CDR3 reads TGTGCCAGCAGCCGGGGTGTGCACCGCAATCAGCCCCAGCATTTT. Translation gives CASSRGVHRNQPQHF.